The text below deals with one T cell receptor (beta chain). Its matching antigen is unknown. Researchers ran the PCR with 60 Vbeta and 13 Jbeta primers. Libraries were prepared by immunoSEQ multiplex PCR; TCRdb keeps only in-frame clonotypes and omits some of them. Among roughly 130,000 clones, 61% were seen once, and the ten largest hold roughly 1.9%. The data derive from a study of cytomegalovirus exposure and HLA in healthy donors. Study-wide results and limits: In a later analysis, common viral pathogens appeared linked to several of the most significant clusters. There were some V segments, including TRBV6-2 and TRBV6-3, excluded as indistinguishable.

Germline loops: CDR1 SNHLY, CDR2 FYNNEI. This CDR3 is built from 10 residues. The specimen sequenced was PBMCs. The sequence was collected from a male donor in good health and CMV-seronegative. The chain couples TRBV2 to TRBJ2-5; no clear D. The J call may not be correct, given that the DNA end is closer to TRBJ2-7. CDR3 sequence: CASSRGEQYF. As DNA, the CDR3 is TGTGCCAGCAGCCGAGGCGAGCAGTACTTC.